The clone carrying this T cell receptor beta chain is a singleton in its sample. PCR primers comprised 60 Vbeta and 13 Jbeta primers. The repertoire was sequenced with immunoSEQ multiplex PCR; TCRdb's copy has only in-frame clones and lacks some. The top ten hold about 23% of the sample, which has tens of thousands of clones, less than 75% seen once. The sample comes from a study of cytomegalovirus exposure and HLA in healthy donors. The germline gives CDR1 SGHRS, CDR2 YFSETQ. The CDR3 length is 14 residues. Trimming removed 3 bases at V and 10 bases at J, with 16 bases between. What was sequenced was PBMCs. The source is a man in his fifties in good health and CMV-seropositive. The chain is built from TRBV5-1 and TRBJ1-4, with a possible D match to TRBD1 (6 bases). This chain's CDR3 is CASSSNRDQGKLFF. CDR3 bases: TGCGCCAGCAGCTCAAACAGGGATCAGGGAAAACTGTTTTTT. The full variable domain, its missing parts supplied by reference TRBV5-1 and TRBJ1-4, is KAGVTQTPRYLIKTRGQQVTLSCSPISGHRSVSWYQQTPGQGLQFLFEYFSETQRNKGNFPGRFSGRQFSNSRSEMNVSTLELGDSALYLCASSSNRDQGKLFFGSGTQLSVL.